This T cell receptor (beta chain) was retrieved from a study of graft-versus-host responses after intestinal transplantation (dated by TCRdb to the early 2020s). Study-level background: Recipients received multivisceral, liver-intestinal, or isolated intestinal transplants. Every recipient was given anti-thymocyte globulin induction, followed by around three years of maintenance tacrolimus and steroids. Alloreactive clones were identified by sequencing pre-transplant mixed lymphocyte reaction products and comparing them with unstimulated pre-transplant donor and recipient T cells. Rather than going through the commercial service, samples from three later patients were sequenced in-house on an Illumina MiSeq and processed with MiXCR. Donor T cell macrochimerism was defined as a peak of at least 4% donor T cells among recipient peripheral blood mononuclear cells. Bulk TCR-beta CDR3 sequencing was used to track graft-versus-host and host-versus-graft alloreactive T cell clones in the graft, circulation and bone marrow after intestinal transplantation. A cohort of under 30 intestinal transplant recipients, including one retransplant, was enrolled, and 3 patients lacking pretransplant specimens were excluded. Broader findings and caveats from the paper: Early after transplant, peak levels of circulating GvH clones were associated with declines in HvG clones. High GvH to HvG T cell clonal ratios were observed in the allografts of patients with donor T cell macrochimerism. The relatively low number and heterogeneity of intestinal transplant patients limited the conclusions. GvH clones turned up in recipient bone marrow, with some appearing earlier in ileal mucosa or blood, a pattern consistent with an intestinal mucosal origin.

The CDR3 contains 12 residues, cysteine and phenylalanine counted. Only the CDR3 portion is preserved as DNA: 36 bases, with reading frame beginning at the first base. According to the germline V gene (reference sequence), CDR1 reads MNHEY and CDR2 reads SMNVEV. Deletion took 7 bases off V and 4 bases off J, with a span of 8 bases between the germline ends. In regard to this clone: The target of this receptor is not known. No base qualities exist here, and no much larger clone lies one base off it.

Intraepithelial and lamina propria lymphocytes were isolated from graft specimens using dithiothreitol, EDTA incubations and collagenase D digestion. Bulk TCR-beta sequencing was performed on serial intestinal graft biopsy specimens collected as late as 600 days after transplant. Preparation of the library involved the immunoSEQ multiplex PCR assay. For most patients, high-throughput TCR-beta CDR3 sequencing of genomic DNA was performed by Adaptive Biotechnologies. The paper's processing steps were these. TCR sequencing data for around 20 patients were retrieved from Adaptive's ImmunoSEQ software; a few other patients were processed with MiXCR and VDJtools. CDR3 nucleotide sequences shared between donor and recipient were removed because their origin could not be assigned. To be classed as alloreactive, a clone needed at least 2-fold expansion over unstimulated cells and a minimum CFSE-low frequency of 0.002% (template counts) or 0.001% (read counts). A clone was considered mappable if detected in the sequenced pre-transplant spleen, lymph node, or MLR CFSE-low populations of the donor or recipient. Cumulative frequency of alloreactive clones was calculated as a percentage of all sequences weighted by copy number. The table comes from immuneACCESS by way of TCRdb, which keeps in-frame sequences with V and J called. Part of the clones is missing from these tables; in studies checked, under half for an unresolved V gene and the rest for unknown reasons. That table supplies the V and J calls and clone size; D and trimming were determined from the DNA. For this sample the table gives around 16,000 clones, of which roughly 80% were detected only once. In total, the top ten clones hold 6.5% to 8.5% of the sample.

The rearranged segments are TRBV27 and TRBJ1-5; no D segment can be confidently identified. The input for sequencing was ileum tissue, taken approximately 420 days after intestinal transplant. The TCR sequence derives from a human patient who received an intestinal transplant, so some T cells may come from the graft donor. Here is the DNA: TGTGCCAGCACCCTGGGGAATCAGCCCCAGCATTTT. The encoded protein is CASTLGNQPQHF.